This T cell receptor (beta chain) emerged from a study of T cell changes during pregnancy in multiple sclerosis. Profiling relied on immunoSEQ multiplex PCR, and the TCRdb table lists in-frame clones only, not all of them. The data show about 93,000 clones, 85% to 95% seen once. CDR1 and CDR2 (germline): SGHRS, YFSETQ. V was clipped by 1 base and J by 2 bases, with 13 bases between them. The CDR3 consists of 16 residues. The chain is built from TRBV5-1 and TRBJ1-3; tentatively, D is TRBD1 (5 bases). Specimen: peripheral blood, collected after pregnancy. The sequence was collected from a female donor with multiple sclerosis, enrolled in a pregnancy study. The chain's CDR3 is CASSLYGQGAGNTIYF. The CDR3 DNA reads TGCGCCAGCAGCTTGTATGGACAAGGGGCTGGAAACACCATATATTTT. Full variable domain (rest looked up from reference TRBV5-1 and TRBJ1-3): KAGVTQTPRYLIKTRGQQVTLSCSPISGHRSVSWYQQTPGQGLQFLFEYFSETQRNKGNFPGRFSGRQFSNSRSEMNVSTLELGDSALYLCASSLYGQGAGNTIYFGEGSWLTVV.